Following are 3 T cell receptor beta chains from one sample sequenced in a study of T cells in Graves' hyperthyroidism and ophthalmopathy. Researchers amplified the TCR beta CDR3 regions from RNA transcripts. With the HTBI primer set, the TCR CDR3 went through a first round of RT-PCR. TCRdb fed the multiplex PCR reads into MiXCR, producing one record per CDR3 protein. The sample contains 250,000 to 400,000 distinct CDR3 sequences, approximately 14% of which appear only once. Sample: blood. Receptors were obtained from a woman aged 40-49 years with Graves' ophthalmopathy.

This clonotype came up many times. The chain joins TRBV9 to TRBJ2-3; D gene uncertain. Germline-derived CDR1 and CDR2 are SGDLS and YYNGEE. V lost 5 bases and J 2 bases, leaving 6 bases between the germline ends. This CDR3 contains 12 residues. In nucleotides, the CDR3 is TGTGCCAGCAGTCCGTACACAGATACGCAGTATTTT. Its protein product is CASSPYTDTQYF.

Ten or more counts support this clonotype. V usage is TRBV11-3 and J usage is TRBJ2-7; no reliable D call. The germline CDR1 and CDR2 sequences are SGHNT and YENEEA. The germline V and J ends were trimmed by 1 base and 5 bases, with 6 bases remaining between them. CDR3 length: 12 residues. CDR3 DNA sequence: TGTGCCAGCAGCTTAGCCCGGGACGAGCAGTACTTC. Translation: CASSLARDEQYF.

In its sample, this clonotype was seen a few times. This chain links TRBV20-1 with TRBJ2-1; TRBD1 is a possible D gene (5 bases). V gave up 4 bases and J gave up 8 bases, with 12 bases separating them. The CDR3 totals 12 residues. Looked up from germline, CDR1 is DFQATT and CDR2 is SNEGSKA (reference sequence). In DNA form, the CDR3 reads TGCAGTGCTACCCTAAGGGGCGATGAGCAGTTCTTC. This codes for CSATLRGDEQFF.